The T cell receptor (beta chain) described here comes from a study of blood T cell repertoires in COVID-19. About the study: COVID-19 samples collected from the United States, Italy and Spain covered acute and convalescent phases. In each case, the material was cDNA or gDNA derived from T cells, B-cell-depleted T cells, or PBMCs.

Original data processing: From reference gene primer amplification, estimates of nucleated cell counts were derived. Sequenced by immunoSEQ multiplex PCR; TCRdb stores in-frame clones only, minus some. The DNA was the basis for D and trimming; V, J and clone size are from that table. The sample consists of about 180,000 clones, about 88% of them appearing once. V lost 6 bases, J lost 1 base, and 12 bases lay in between. The CDR3 loop spans 14 amino acids. Germline assignment: CDR1 WNHNN and CDR2 SYGVQD (reference sequence). V usage is TRBV10-1 and J usage is TRBJ2-5; the D gene is possibly TRBD1 (6 bases). The sequencing sample was made of peripheral blood. The TCR originated in a man aged 18 to 29 who had recovered from COVID-19. The CDR3 region is CASSADRIQETQYF. DNA of the CDR3: TGCGCCAGCAGCGCTGACAGGATCCAAGAGACCCAGTACTTC.